This T cell receptor (beta chain) was observed in a study of T cell clonality in common variable immunodeficiency. This clone appeared many times. Heparinized whole blood, about 5 to 8.5 ml, came from each donor. Clones were read by immunoSEQ multiplex PCR, and TCRdb kept only the in-frame ones, dropping some. The table lists 39,000 or so clones, with no singletons. This sequence originates from a person aged 18-70 years in good health. Material for sequencing was peripheral blood mononuclear cells.

Partial CDR3 DNA: TGTGCCAGCAGTGAATCAGGGGGTTTGGATGAG. Translated, it gives CASSESGGLDE. The complete CDR3 protein is CASSESGGLDEQFF. The genes are TRBV2 and TRBJ2-1; 7 bases line up with TRBD1. The read comes to an end 3 residues before the CDR3 does, leaving the germline J gene to fill in the end. J lost 8 bases, V lost 2 bases, and 6 bases had no gene match. CDR1 is SNHLY and CDR2 is FYNNEI in the germline V gene. The CDR3 contains 14 residues.